The present T cell receptor (beta chain) was sequenced within a study of blood T cells in healthy people across ages (dated by TCRdb to 2015 to 2017). Background for the entire study: In model experiments, template switching captured about one uniquely barcoded TCR beta cDNA molecule for every two T cells. The donors were divided into four age groups: young (average approximately 17 years), middle-aged (about 39), aged (approximately 64) and long-lived (82). Donors of different ages were randomly distributed across sequencing lanes to avoid experimental bias. Using deep sequencing normalized with unique cDNA molecular identifiers, the study measured how TCR beta repertoire diversity changes with age. For two donors (one aged 18 to 29 and one aged 80 or older), the study analyzed two additional independent replicas of 1 million unique cDNA reads from the same blood draw.

Library preparation was by 5' RACE. Sequencing instrument: Illumina HiSeq 2500. The second PCR ran for about 7 to 11 cycles and used a J-beta primer mix along with a sample-barcoded 5' primer. Each TCR beta cDNA molecule received a unique molecular identifier from a template-switch 5' adaptor carrying 12 random nucleotides. Each sample yielded at least 3 million CDR3-containing paired-end reads. All of the RNA was converted into first-strand cDNA using the Mint cDNA synthesis kit, with a TRBC-specific oligonucleotide serving as the primer. All cDNA was treated with uracil-DNA glycosylase and then went through a first 18-cycle PCR with the universal primers M1SS and BC2_uni_R. The published analysis was carried out like this. Normalization of each sample was performed by random selection of 1 million high-quality reads, each carrying a distinct molecular identifier. Reads with shared molecular identifiers were discarded instead of being binned into consensus sequences. MiTCR, run with a Q25 quality threshold and the strictest error-elimination algorithm, handled CDR3 identification, clonotype clustering and error correction. A nonparametric unseen species model with Euler transformation was used to estimate lower-bound total TCR beta diversity. The public reads were reprocessed in TCRdb via fastp at Q25 and MiXCR, keeping in-frame beta chains. Each entry merges the rows of one CDR3 protein and shows their most common DNA and genes. TCRdb assigned the V and J calls; the authors' analysis was not used. This sample gives roughly 800,000 distinct CDR3 sequences in total; 55% to 75% of them show up just once. The ten most abundant clones make up approximately 20% of the sample.

V and J are truncated by 3 bases and 7 bases respectively, leaving an intervening sequence of 15 bases. The CDR3 numbers 14 residues from cysteine through phenylalanine. Only the CDR3 DNA is retained, 42 bases long and in frame from the first base. Looking up the germline V gene (reference sequence) yields CDR1 DFQATT and CDR2 SNEGSKA. Remarks on this clonotype: Its specific antigen is unknown. No clone much larger than this one lies a single base away; base qualities are absent.

The donors were roughly 40 Caucasian individuals from Russia, aged 6 to 90 years, who were systemically healthy. Each donor gave about 9.8 milliliters of peripheral blood, drawn into EDTA-treated Vacutainer tubes. PBMCs were isolated by Ficoll-Paque density-gradient centrifugation, with at least 6 million obtained per sample. Trizol reagent was used to extract total RNA from the PBMCs, yielding at least 5.5 micrograms per sample. The percentages of naive CD45RAhigh/CD27high T cells were determined by flow cytometry on a PBMC aliquot from every donor. The paper's findings and limits, for the study overall: Compared with the aged group, the long-lived group had more naive CD4+ T cells, fewer expanded clones and increased TCR diversity, suggesting age selection. Observed TCR beta diversity correlated strongly with the percentage of naive T cells measured by flow cytometry. Because donor CMV infection status was unknown, age-related changes in expanded clonotypes were potentially confounded. Total diversity estimates from one million sequenced T cells were considered lower bounds and underestimates. Since profiling was done on bulk unsorted PBMCs, naive and antigen-experienced compartments could not be conclusively compared. Observed TCR beta diversity per million T cells fell roughly linearly with age, and a significant reduction was already apparent by age roughly 40.

The source material was blood. The chain is encoded by TRBV20-1 joined to TRBJ2-2; the D gene is unclear. The clonotype was recovered from a man aged 30-40 years in good health. The CDR3 corresponds to CSARSDPVGGELFF. In nucleotides, the sequence is TGCAGTGCTAGGTCTGATCCCGTGGGCGGGGAGCTGTTTTTT.